The T cell receptor (beta chain) described here comes from a study of identical twins. Findings and limits, study-wide: Excess sharing between twins was weaker in beta out-of-frame sequences. Abundant cord blood beta clonotypes carried fewer insertions; memory repertoires showed none.

Trimming removed 3 bases at V and 5 bases at J, with 11 bases between. The CDR3 spans 13 residues. CDR1 is LGHNA and CDR2 is YNFKEQ in the germline V gene. TCRdb re-analysed the 5' RACE reads in MiXCR, keeping a single row per CDR3 protein. In the table there are roughly 1,500,000 distinct CDR3 sequences, less than 35% of which are singletons. This clonotype was recorded a few times. Its antigen is undetermined. Specimen: cord blood. The origin of this receptor is a newborn girl in good health. The chain links TRBV4-2 to TRBJ2-7; TRBD1 might be the D (6 bases). The DNA of the CDR3 is TGTGCCAGCAGCCACAGGGGTGACCACGAGCAGTACTTC. Translating gives CASSHRGDHEQYF.